These T cell receptor beta chains were read from a single sample in a study of immune evolution from preneoplasia to lung adenocarcinoma. Repertoires were generated with immunoSEQ multiplex PCR, while TCRdb's copy carries only in-frame clones and drops some. This table holds several thousand clones, around 73% found once. Sequenced sample: FFPE minimally invasive lung adenocarcinoma tissue. These receptors were taken from a donor at least 70 years old with lung adenocarcinoma. CDR3s include the opening cysteine and the closing phenylalanine or tryptophan. A D gene is named only where the DNA matches it firmly. Clone sizes are given selectively: once, few, many, or a class where the clone is expanded.

V gene: TRBV14; J gene: TRBJ2-1; clone size: NA; D gene: TRBD2; CDR3 DNA: TGTGCCAGCAGCCATGTACTAGCGGGTTTCAATGAGCAGTTCTTC; CDR3 protein: CASSHVLAGFNEQFF
V gene: TRBV28; J gene: TRBJ1-5; clone size: NA; D gene: TRBD1; CDR3 DNA: TGTGCCAGCAACATCGACAGGGGTTGGAATCAGCCCCAGCATTTT; CDR3 protein: CASNIDRGWNQPQHF
V gene: TRBV5-4; J gene: TRBJ2-3; clone size: NA; D gene: TRBD2; CDR3 DNA: TGTGCCAGCAGCTCAGGACTAGCGGGAGGGTTCGATACGCAGTATTTT; CDR3 protein: CASSSGLAGGFDTQYF
V gene: TRBV19; J gene: TRBJ1-1; clone size: NA; D gene: NA; CDR3 DNA: TGTGCCAGTAGTATCCGTCGAGAGAACACTGAAGCTTTCTTT; CDR3 protein: CASSIRRENTEAFF
V gene: TRBV19; J gene: TRBJ1-2; clone size: NA; D gene: TRBD1; CDR3 DNA: TGTGCCAGTACCTATACAGGGGATGCGTCAGGCAGTGGCTACACCTTC; CDR3 protein: CASTYTGDASGSGYTF
V gene: TRBV6-1; J gene: TRBJ1-1; clone size: NA; D gene: TRBD1; CDR3 DNA: TGTGCCAGCAGGCTTGATACAGGGGGCGGCACTGAAGCTTTCTTT; CDR3 protein: CASRLDTGGGTEAFF
V gene: TRBV5-1; J gene: TRBJ2-1; clone size: NA; D gene: TRBD2; CDR3 DNA: TGCGCCAGCAGCTTGGGGGGGACTAGCGGGGCCACGAAAGAGCAGTTCTTC; CDR3 protein: CASSLGGTSGATKEQFF
V gene: TRBV5-4; J gene: TRBJ2-2; clone size: NA; D gene: NA; CDR3 DNA: TGTGCCAGCAGCACCGGCGGGGCTAACCCCACCGGGGAGCTGTTTTTT; CDR3 protein: CASSTGGANPTGELFF
V gene: TRBV14; J gene: TRBJ1-2; clone size: few; D gene: NA; CDR3 DNA: TGTGCCAGCAGCCACCTCTTACAGAGTGGCTACACCTTC; CDR3 protein: CASSHLLQSGYTF
V gene: TRBV5-1; J gene: TRBJ1-1; clone size: NA; D gene: NA; CDR3 DNA: TGCGCCAGCAGGGGGGAGACTGAAGCTTTCTTT; CDR3 protein: CASRGETEAFF
V gene: TRBV10-3; J gene: TRBJ2-2; clone size: NA; D gene: TRBD2; CDR3 DNA: TGTGCCATCAGTGAGTTACGGACTAGCGGAGTAGCGAACACCGGGGAGCTGTTTTTT; CDR3 protein: CAISELRTSGVANTGELFF
V gene: TRBV15; J gene: TRBJ1-5; clone size: NA; D gene: NA; CDR3 DNA: TGTGCCACCAGCAGAGATCGGGCAGGTAATAATCAGCCCCAGCATTTT; CDR3 protein: CATSRDRAGNNQPQHF
V gene: TRBV18; J gene: TRBJ2-1; clone size: NA; D gene: TRBD2; CDR3 DNA: TGTGCCAGCTCGCCCTTGGCTAGCGGGAGGATGGATGAGCAGTTCTTC; CDR3 protein: CASSPLASGRMDEQFF
V gene: TRBV30; J gene: TRBJ1-1; clone size: NA; D gene: NA; CDR3 DNA: TGTGCCTGGAGTATAATCAGGGGATCAGCTTTCTTT; CDR3 protein: CAWSIIRGSAFF
V gene: TRBV28; J gene: TRBJ1-2; clone size: NA; D gene: TRBD1; CDR3 DNA: TGTGCCAGCACCAAAACAGGGGGGATAGATGGCTACACCTTC; CDR3 protein: CASTKTGGIDGYTF
V gene: TRBV5-1; J gene: TRBJ2-6; clone size: few; D gene: NA; CDR3 DNA: TGCGCCAGCAGCTTGAATACAGGAGTAGCCTCTGGGGCCAACGTCCTGACTTTC; CDR3 protein: CASSLNTGVASGANVLTF
V gene: TRBV18; J gene: TRBJ1-1; clone size: NA; D gene: NA; CDR3 DNA: TGTGCCAGCTCACCAATCGGGACGGGGAACACTGAAGCTTTCTTT; CDR3 protein: CASSPIGTGNTEAFF
V gene: TRBV5-5; J gene: TRBJ1-4; clone size: NA; D gene: NA; CDR3 DNA: TGTGCCAGCAGCTCGAAGGATGAAAAACTGTTTTTT; CDR3 protein: CASSSKDEKLFF
V gene: TRBV7-9; J gene: TRBJ2-7; clone size: NA; D gene: NA; CDR3 DNA: TGTGCCAGCAGCTCCCGGAACTCGGACGAGCAGTACTTC; CDR3 protein: CASSSRNSDEQYF
V gene: TRBV6-1; J gene: TRBJ1-5; clone size: NA; D gene: NA; CDR3 DNA: TGTGCCAGCAGTGAACAGGGTGTCGGCCAGCCCCAGCATTTT; CDR3 protein: CASSEQGVGQPQHF
V gene: TRBV7-9; J gene: TRBJ2-3; clone size: NA; D gene: NA; CDR3 DNA: TGTGCCAGCAGCTTAACGCGTAGAGAAACAGATACGCAGTATTTT; CDR3 protein: CASSLTRRETDTQYF
V gene: TRBV29-1; J gene: TRBJ2-7; clone size: NA; D gene: TRBD2; CDR3 DNA: TGCAGCGTGGCACTAGCGGGAGGGCTAGCCGAGCAGTACTTC; CDR3 protein: CSVALAGGLAEQYF
V gene: TRBV18; J gene: TRBJ1-6; clone size: NA; D gene: NA; CDR3 DNA: TGTGCCAGCTCACCTCCTAGGGGCCGCTATAATTCACCCCTCCACTTT; CDR3 protein: CASSPPRGRYNSPLHF
V gene: TRBV11-3; J gene: TRBJ2-3; clone size: NA; D gene: NA; CDR3 DNA: TGTGCCAGCAGCTGGGAAGGTTCAGATACGCAGTATTTT; CDR3 protein: CASSWEGSDTQYF
V gene: TRBV28; J gene: TRBJ2-7; clone size: NA; D gene: TRBD2; CDR3 DNA: TGTGCCAGCAGCCTCTGGACTAGCGGGAGTTACGAGCAGTACTTC; CDR3 protein: CASSLWTSGSYEQYF
V gene: TRBV13; J gene: TRBJ2-3; clone size: NA; D gene: NA; CDR3 DNA: TGTGCCAGCAGCTTGCTTATGGATTCCGTTAAAGATACGCAGTATTTT; CDR3 protein: CASSLLMDSVKDTQYF
V gene: TRBV2; J gene: TRBJ2-7; clone size: few; D gene: NA; CDR3 DNA: TGTGCCAGCAGTCTGGACAGCTCCTACGAGCAGTACTTC; CDR3 protein: CASSLDSSYEQYF
V gene: TRBV2; J gene: TRBJ2-2; clone size: NA; D gene: NA; CDR3 DNA: TGTGCCAGCAGTGAAGAGAGGGCGACCGGGGAGCTGTTTTTT; CDR3 protein: CASSEERATGELFF
V gene: TRBV30; J gene: TRBJ1-1; clone size: few; D gene: NA; CDR3 DNA: TGTGCCTGGAGTGTAATTAACACTGAAGCTTTCTTT; CDR3 protein: CAWSVINTEAFF
V gene: TRBV18; J gene: TRBJ1-2; clone size: NA; D gene: TRBD1; CDR3 DNA: TGTGCCAGCTCCCCTGGACAGGCCGGAGCCTATGGCTACACCTTC; CDR3 protein: CASSPGQAGAYGYTF
V gene: TRBV11-3; J gene: TRBJ2-1; clone size: NA; D gene: TRBD2; CDR3 DNA: TGTGCCAGCGGCGGGGGGTCGGGCAATGAGCAGTTCTTC; CDR3 protein: CASGGGSGNEQFF
V gene: TRBV27; J gene: TRBJ1-2; clone size: NA; D gene: NA; CDR3 DNA: TGTGCCAGCAGTTTAGGGGGGATCGGCTATGGCTACACCTTC; CDR3 protein: CASSLGGIGYGYTF
V gene: TRBV9; J gene: TRBJ1-1; clone size: few; D gene: NA; CDR3 DNA: TGTGCCAGCAGCGTAAGGCCAGAGAACACTGAAGCTTTCTTT; CDR3 protein: CASSVRPENTEAFF
V gene: TRBV29-1; J gene: TRBJ1-1; clone size: NA; D gene: NA; CDR3 DNA: TGCAGCGTTGAGGGTTTGGCTGGTGGCACTGAAGCTTTCTTT; CDR3 protein: CSVEGLAGGTEAFF
V gene: TRBV2; J gene: TRBJ1-1; clone size: NA; D gene: NA; CDR3 DNA: TGTGCCAGCAGTGGGTTAGGGGAAAAGGAAGCTTTCTTT; CDR3 protein: CASSGLGEKEAFF
V gene: TRBV2; J gene: TRBJ1-2; clone size: NA; D gene: NA; CDR3 DNA: TGTGCCAGCAGTGAAGGGGGCGGCTATGGCTACACCTTC; CDR3 protein: CASSEGGGYGYTF
V gene: TRBV30; J gene: TRBJ1-2; clone size: NA; D gene: TRBD1; CDR3 DNA: TGTGCCTGGAGTGTACTAGGGGGCTTATATGGCTACACCTTC; CDR3 protein: CAWSVLGGLYGYTF
V gene: TRBV6-1; J gene: TRBJ2-2; clone size: NA; D gene: NA; CDR3 DNA: TGTGCCAGCAGTGCCCTTGGGCAGTACACCGGGGAGCTGTTTTTT; CDR3 protein: CASSALGQYTGELFF
V gene: TRBV5-1; J gene: TRBJ2-5; clone size: NA; D gene: TRBD1; CDR3 DNA: TGCGCCAGCAGCGGTGGGACAGGGGGGTACCAAGAGACCCAGTACTTC; CDR3 protein: CASSGGTGGYQETQYF
V gene: TRBV28; J gene: TRBJ1-5; clone size: NA; D gene: NA; CDR3 DNA: TGTGCCAGCAGTTATACCCCCGACGGGCGGGTTCAGCCCCAGCATTTT; CDR3 protein: CASSYTPDGRVQPQHF
V gene: TRBV18; J gene: TRBJ2-7; clone size: large; D gene: TRBD2; CDR3 DNA: TGTGCCAGCTCACTTGGGACTAGCGGGAGTCTCGGCGAGCAGTACTTC; CDR3 protein: CASSLGTSGSLGEQYF
V gene: TRBV5-8; J gene: TRBJ1-6; clone size: NA; D gene: TRBD1; CDR3 DNA: TGTGCCAGCAGGACAGGGGGGGAATCAAATTCACCCCTCCACTTT; CDR3 protein: CASRTGGESNSPLHF
V gene: TRBV18; J gene: TRBJ1-1; clone size: NA; D gene: NA; CDR3 DNA: TGTGCCAGCTCGCCCGGCACTGAAGCTTTCTTT; CDR3 protein: CASSPGTEAFF
V gene: TRBV4-1; J gene: TRBJ2-7; clone size: NA; D gene: TRBD2; CDR3 DNA: TGCGCCAGCAGGGGAAGCGGGCTAGCGGGAGCCTACGAGCAGTACTTC; CDR3 protein: CASRGSGLAGAYEQYF